This T cell receptor (beta chain) was profiled in a study of a mutant IDH1 vaccine in newly diagnosed glioma. For the study at large: Patients in the study were vaccinated eight times, receiving shots in weeks 1, 3, 5, 7, 11, 15, 19 and 23. Treated individuals were 62.5% male and roughly 38% female, averaging about 42 years of age. Initiation of the vaccine course occurred 4-6 weeks after radiotherapy alone, or alongside temozolomide cycles.

This clone was seen just once. Its antigen is unidentified. The table came from immunoSEQ multiplex PCR; TCRdb's copy has only in-frame clones and leaves some out. The sample holds tens of thousands of clones, about 80% seen once. Documented time point: week 5, during vaccination. All doses held 300 ug of mutant IDH1 20-mer peptide, with topical imiquimod. Trimming stripped 6 bases from V and 0 bases from J, with 12 bases between. The CDR3 is 15 amino acids. Germline loops: CDR1 SNHLY, CDR2 FYNNEI. V and J are TRBV2 and TRBJ1-5, with D possibly being TRBD1 (6 bases). This clonotype was sampled from a young man with glioma. The sequencing used PBMCs, collected from a glioma patient whose treatment included an IDH1 peptide vaccine. CDR3 in amino acids: CASRSGDLSNQPQHF. The CDR3 DNA follows: TGTGCCAGCAGATCAGGGGACCTTAGCAATCAGCCCCAGCATTTT.